The entry below describes one T cell receptor beta chain. These data originate in a study of patients and donors after allogeneic stem cell transplantation. TCRdb called the RT-PCR reads again in MiXCR, with one record for every CDR3 protein. The sample includes about 150,000 distinct CDR3 sequences, about a third of them seen just once. The CDR3 runs to 19 residues. Between the trimmed V and J ends, which lost 5 bases and 2 bases, there was a span of 25 bases. The germline gives CDR1 SGHDN, CDR2 FVKESK. The chain links TRBV14 to TRBJ2-1; TRBD1 is a possible D gene (5 bases). The TCR originated in a human donor who was either an allogeneic HSCT recipient or a stem cell or donor lymphocyte infusion donor (not recorded which). It is not recorded whose cells these are; they may come from a transplant donor. The specimen sequenced was blood, either unsorted or a sorted T cell fraction (not recorded which). The chain's CDR3 is CASSEAFSIQGYTYNEQFF. Written as DNA, the CDR3 is TGTGCCAGCAGCGAAGCATTCAGCATTCAGGGATACACCTACAATGAGCAGTTCTTC.